This is a list of T cell receptor beta chains from one sample in a study of T cells in Graves' hyperthyroidism and ophthalmopathy. One entry per CDR3 protein, called by TCRdb with MiXCR from the multiplex PCR reads. In the table there are 450,000 to 600,000 distinct CDR3 sequences, less than 15% of which are singletons. Sequenced material: blood. The origin of the receptors is a woman in her thirties or forties with Graves' hyperthyroidism. CDR3s include the opening cysteine and the closing phenylalanine or tryptophan. Each record gives: D gene, clone size, J gene, V gene, CDR3 DNA, CDR3 protein. The D gene is left open where the match is weak. Clone size is not always given. Where it is, it says once, few, many or a class for expanded clones.

TRBD1 few TRBJ2-3 TRBV6-1 TGTGCCAGCACCGAGACAGGGGACACAGATACGCAGTATTTT CASTETGDTDTQYF
. few TRBJ1-5 TRBV12-3/TRBV12-4 TGTGCCAGCAGTCCCTGGACTGATAGCAATCAGCCCCAGCATTTT CASSPWTDSNQPQHF
. . TRBJ1-5 TRBV10-3 TGTGCCATCAGTACAGGAAACAATCAGCCCCAGCATTTT CAISTGNNQPQHF
TRBD1 . TRBJ2-7 TRBV20-1 TGCAGTGCTAACAGGGGGGACGAGCAGTACTTC CSANRGDEQYF
TRBD2 . TRBJ2-2 TRBV24-1 TGTGCCACCAGTGACACCGGGACTAGAGGAACCGGGGAGCTGTTTTTT CATSDTGTRGTGELFF
. . TRBJ2-7 TRBV29-1 TGCAGCGTTGGGGTCGGGGCGGAGCAGTACTTC CSVGVGAEQYF
. many TRBJ2-1 TRBV12-3/TRBV12-4 TGTGCCAGCAGCGATCGTAGGACAGGGAGGGAATACAATGAGCAGTTCTTC CASSDRRTGREYNEQFF
. many TRBJ2-5 TRBV11-2 TGTGCCAGCAGCCCGACCTCAGGGGCCCAGTACTTC CASSPTSGAQYF
. . TRBJ2-7 TRBV15 TGTGCCACCAGCAGGGGGGGGGGGCCGGTCGAGCAGTACTTC CATSRGGGPVEQYF
TRBD1 many TRBJ1-1 TRBV30 TGTGCCTGGGGGGACAGCCGGAACACTGAAGCTTTCTTT CAWGDSRNTEAFF
. many TRBJ1-5 TRBV20-1 TGCAGTGCTGGTCGGGGCGGGGTAAATCAGCCCCAGCATTTT CSAGRGGVNQPQHF
. many TRBJ2-7 TRBV3-1 TGTGCCAGCAGCCTCCGGACCACCTCAGCCGAGCAGTACTTC CASSLRTTSAEQYF
. many TRBJ2-5 TRBV3-1 TGTGCCAGCAGCCCGGACCTTCCGAGGCAGACCCAGTACTTC CASSPDLPRQTQYF
. many TRBJ1-1 TRBV4-1 TGCGCCAGCAGCCAAGAGAAGTCTGAAGCTTTCTTT CASSQEKSEAFF
TRBD1 . TRBJ2-4 TRBV28 TGTGCCAGCAGTTTGGGACAGCTAGCCAAAAACATTCAGTACTTC CASSLGQLAKNIQYF
TRBD1 . TRBJ1-2 TRBV25-1 TGTGCCAGCAGTGAATTCAGGGGGCATGGCTACACCTTC CASSEFRGHGYTF
. few TRBJ2-1 TRBV28 TGTGCCAGCAGCTGGGACTCGAACAATGAGCAGTTCTTC CASSWDSNNEQFF
. once TRBJ1-6 TRBV19 TGTGCCAGTAGTATAATATTGCGGGCAGCCTCCCCGGCCTATAATTCACCCCTCCACTTT CASSIILRAASPAYNSPLHF
TRBD2 . TRBJ2-1 TRBV30 TGTGCCTGGACGCCGGGACTAGCGGGAGATGAGCAGTTCTTC CAWTPGLAGDEQFF
. . TRBJ1-1 TRBV5-6 TGTGCCAGCAGCTACCGGGATCTGGACACTGAAGCTTTCTTT CASSYRDLDTEAFF
TRBD2 . TRBJ2-5 TRBV12-5 TGTGCTAGTGGTTTGGTAGGGCTAGCGGGAGGCTTGGGGTACCAAGAGACCCAGTACTTC CASGLVGLAGGLGYQETQYF
. many TRBJ2-2 TRBV7-2 TGTGCCAGCAGCTCTGACCCCTACACCGGGGAGCTGTTTTTT CASSSDPYTGELFF
. . TRBJ2-6 TRBV29-1 TGCAGCGTTGAAAGGGGGATCGGGGCCAACGTCCTGACTTTC CSVERGIGANVLTF
. few TRBJ1-6 TRBV12-3/TRBV12-4 TGTGCCAGCAGTTTTCCAGGGAAGGGCTCACCCCTCCACTTT CASSFPGKGSPLHF
TRBD1 . TRBJ2-7 TRBV6-2/TRBV6-3 TGTGCCATCGGACAGGGGGCATACGAGCAGTACTTC CAIGQGAYEQYF
TRBD1 many TRBJ2-1 TRBV20-1 TGCAGTGCTAGAGGGACAGGGGCCTACAATGAGCAGTTCTTC CSARGTGAYNEQFF
. many TRBJ1-1 TRBV20-1 TGCAGTGCCTTAAACCCAATTACGGGGAACACTGAAGCTTTCTTT CSALNPITGNTEAFF
. once TRBJ2-7 TRBV2 TGTGCCAGCAGGGTAGAAGGCTACGAGCAGTACTTC CASRVEGYEQYF
TRBD2 many TRBJ2-5 TRBV7-2 TGTGCCAGCAGCTTAGAGGCAGCGGGATGGCGAGAGACCCAGTACTTC CASSLEAAGWRETQYF
TRBD1 . TRBJ2-5 TRBV15 TGTGCCACCGAAAACCGGGACAGTCAAGAGACCCAGTACTTC CATENRDSQETQYF
TRBD2 many TRBJ2-1 TRBV20-1 TGCAGTGCTAGGGGAAGCGGGAGCTCCTACAATGAGCAGTTCTTC CSARGSGSSYNEQFF
TRBD1 few TRBJ1-5 TRBV5-1 TGCGCCAGCAGCGTACAGGGGGAAGGAAATCAGCCCCAGCATTTT CASSVQGEGNQPQHF
. many TRBJ2-3 TRBV5-1 TGCGCCAGTCGCGGGTGGGCCGAAATAGATACGCAGTATTTT CASRGWAEIDTQYF
TRBD1 few TRBJ1-3 TRBV7-2 TGTGCCAGCAGCCCAGCGGGACAGGTCGTTAACACCATATATTTT CASSPAGQVVNTIYF
. few TRBJ2-7 TRBV12-3/TRBV12-4 TGTGCCAGCAGTAATCGGATTACCCCCTCCTACGAGCAGTACTTC CASSNRITPSYEQYF
TRBD2 few TRBJ2-2 TRBV13 TGTGCCAGCAGCTTTCGGACTAGCGGGGGAACCGGGGAGCTGTTTTTT CASSFRTSGGTGELFF
TRBD1 . TRBJ2-2 TRBV12-3/TRBV12-4 TGTGCCAGCAGTACCGGGACAGGGCCCGGGGAGCTGTTTTTT CASSTGTGPGELFF
TRBD2 . TRBJ2-2 TRBV6-1 TGTGCCAGCAGTTCGGCACTAGCGGGATTCACCGGGGAGCTGTTTTTT CASSSALAGFTGELFF
TRBD2 many TRBJ2-3 TRBV27 TGTGCCAGCAGTTTACTAGCGGGAGGATCCGATACGCAGTATTTT CASSLLAGGSDTQYF
TRBD2 many TRBJ2-3 TRBV12-3/TRBV12-4 TGTGCCAGCAGTTTTTTCCGGGAGGGGTCTGGTACGCAGTATTTT CASSFFREGSGTQYF
TRBD2 many TRBJ2-7 TRBV3-1 TGTGCCAGCAGCCACCTAGCGGGGGGGATCTCCTACGAGCAGTACTTC CASSHLAGGISYEQYF
TRBD1 many TRBJ1-2 TRBV7-2 TGTGCCAGCAGCCTCCGCGGGACAGGGAAAGGCTACACCTTC CASSLRGTGKGYTF
. . TRBJ2-5 TRBV20-1 TGCAGTGCTCCAGGTTTCCAAGAGACCCAGTACTTC CSAPGFQETQYF
. . TRBJ1-4 TRBV5-6 TGTGCCAGCAGCTTGGTTACGGGCGAGGCTAATGAAAAACTGTTTTTT CASSLVTGEANEKLFF
TRBD1 . TRBJ1-5 TRBV19 TGTGCCAGTAGTCGGGACAGGGCCAATCAGCCCCAGCATTTT CASSRDRANQPQHF
. many TRBJ2-7 TRBV30 TGTGCCTGGAGTGTAAACCCCGCCCGAGGGCCATACTACGAGCAGTACTTC CAWSVNPARGPYYEQYF
TRBD1 . TRBJ2-2 TRBV7-9 TGTGCCAGCAGCCCACGAGGGACAGGCGAGAACACCGGGGAGCTGTTTTTT CASSPRGTGENTGELFF
. many TRBJ2-7 TRBV10-1 TGCGCCAGCAGTGATTCTAGGTCGATGTACGAGCAGTACTTC CASSDSRSMYEQYF
. many TRBJ2-4 TRBV3-1 TGTGCCAGCAGCCAGGGGGCACTAGCCAAAAACATTCAGTACTTC CASSQGALAKNIQYF
TRBD2 many TRBJ2-7 TRBV7-9 TGTGCCAGCAGCTTGACCGGGACTAGCTCCCCGGAGCAGTACTTC CASSLTGTSSPEQYF
TRBD2 . TRBJ2-1 TRBV20-1 TGCAGTGCTAGCCTCCCTCCGGGACTAGCGGACAAATACAATGAGCAGTTCTTC CSASLPPGLADKYNEQFF
. few TRBJ1-1 TRBV6-1 TGTGCCAGCAGTGAAGGACAGTATGAAGCTTTCTTT CASSEGQYEAFF